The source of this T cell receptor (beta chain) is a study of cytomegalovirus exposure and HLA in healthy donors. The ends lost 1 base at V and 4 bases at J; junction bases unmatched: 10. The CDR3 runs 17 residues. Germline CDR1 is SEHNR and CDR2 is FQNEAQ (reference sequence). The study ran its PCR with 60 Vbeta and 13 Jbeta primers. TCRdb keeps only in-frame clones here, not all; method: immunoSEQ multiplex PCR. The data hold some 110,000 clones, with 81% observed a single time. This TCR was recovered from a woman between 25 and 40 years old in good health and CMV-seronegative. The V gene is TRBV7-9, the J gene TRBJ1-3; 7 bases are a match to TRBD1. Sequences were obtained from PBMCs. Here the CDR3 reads CASSLVRDRDYGNTIYF. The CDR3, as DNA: TGTGCCAGCAGCTTAGTCCGCGACAGGGATTACGGAAACACCATATATTTT.